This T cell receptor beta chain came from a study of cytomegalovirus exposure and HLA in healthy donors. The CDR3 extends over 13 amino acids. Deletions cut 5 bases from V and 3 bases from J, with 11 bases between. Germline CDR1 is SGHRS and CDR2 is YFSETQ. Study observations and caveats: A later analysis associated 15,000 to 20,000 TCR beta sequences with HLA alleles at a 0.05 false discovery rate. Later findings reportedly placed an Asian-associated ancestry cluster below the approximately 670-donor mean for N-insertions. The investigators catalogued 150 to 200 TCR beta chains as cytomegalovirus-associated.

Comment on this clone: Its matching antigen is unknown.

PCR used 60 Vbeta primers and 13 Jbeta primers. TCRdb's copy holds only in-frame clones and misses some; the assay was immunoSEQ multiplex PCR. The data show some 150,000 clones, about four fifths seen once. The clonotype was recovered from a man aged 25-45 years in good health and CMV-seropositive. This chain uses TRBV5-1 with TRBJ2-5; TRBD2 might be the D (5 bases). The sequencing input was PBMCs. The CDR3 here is CASREGFEETQYF. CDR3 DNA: TGCGCCAGCAGAGAGGGTTTTGAAGAGACCCAGTACTTC.